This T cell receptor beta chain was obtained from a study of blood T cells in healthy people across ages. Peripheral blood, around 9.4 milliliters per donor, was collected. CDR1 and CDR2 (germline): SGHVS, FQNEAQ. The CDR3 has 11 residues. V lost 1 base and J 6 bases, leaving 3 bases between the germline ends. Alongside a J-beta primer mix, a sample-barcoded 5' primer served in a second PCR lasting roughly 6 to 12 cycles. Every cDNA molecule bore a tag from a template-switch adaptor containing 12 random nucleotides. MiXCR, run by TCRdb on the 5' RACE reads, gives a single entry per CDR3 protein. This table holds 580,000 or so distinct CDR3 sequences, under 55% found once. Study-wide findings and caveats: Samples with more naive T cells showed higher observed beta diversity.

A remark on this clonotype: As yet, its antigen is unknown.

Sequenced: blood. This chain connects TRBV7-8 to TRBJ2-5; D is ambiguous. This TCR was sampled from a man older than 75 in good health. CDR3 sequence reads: CASSLGQTQYF. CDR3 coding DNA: TGTGCCAGCAGCTTAGGGCAGACCCAGTACTTC.